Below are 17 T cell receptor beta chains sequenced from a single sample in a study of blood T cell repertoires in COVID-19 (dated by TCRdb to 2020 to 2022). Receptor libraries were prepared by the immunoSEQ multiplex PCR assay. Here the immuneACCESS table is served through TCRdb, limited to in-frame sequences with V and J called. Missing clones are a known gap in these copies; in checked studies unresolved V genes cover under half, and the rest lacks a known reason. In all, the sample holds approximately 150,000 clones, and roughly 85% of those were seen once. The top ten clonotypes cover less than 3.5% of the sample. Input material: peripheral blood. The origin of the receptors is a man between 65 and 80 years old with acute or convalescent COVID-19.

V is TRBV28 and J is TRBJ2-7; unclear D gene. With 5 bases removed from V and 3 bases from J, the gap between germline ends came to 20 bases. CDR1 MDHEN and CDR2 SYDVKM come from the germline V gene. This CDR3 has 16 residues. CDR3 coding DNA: TGTGCCAGCAGTCTGTCTGGTCAGCGCTTATTCTACGAGCAGTACTTC. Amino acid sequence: CASSLSGQRLFYEQYF.

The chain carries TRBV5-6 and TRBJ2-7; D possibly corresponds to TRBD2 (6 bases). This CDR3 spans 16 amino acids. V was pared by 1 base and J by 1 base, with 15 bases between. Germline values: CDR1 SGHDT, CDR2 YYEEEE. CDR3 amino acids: CASSLSSGRSSYEQYF. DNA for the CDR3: TGTGCCAGCAGCTTGAGTTCAGGGAGGTCATCCTACGAGCAGTACTTC.

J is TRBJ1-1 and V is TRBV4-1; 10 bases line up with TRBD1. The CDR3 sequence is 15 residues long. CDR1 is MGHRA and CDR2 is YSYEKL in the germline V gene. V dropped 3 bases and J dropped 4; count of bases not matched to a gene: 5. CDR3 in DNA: TGCGCCAGCAGCCATCCCGGGACAGGGGCCACTGAAGCTTTCTTT. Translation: CASSHPGTGATEAFF.

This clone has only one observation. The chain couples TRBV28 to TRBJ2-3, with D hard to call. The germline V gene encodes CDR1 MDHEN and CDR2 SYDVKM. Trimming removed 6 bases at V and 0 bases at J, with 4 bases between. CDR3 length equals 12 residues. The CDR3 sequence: CASRQSTDTQYF. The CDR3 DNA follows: TGTGCCAGCAGACAGAGCACAGATACGCAGTATTTT.

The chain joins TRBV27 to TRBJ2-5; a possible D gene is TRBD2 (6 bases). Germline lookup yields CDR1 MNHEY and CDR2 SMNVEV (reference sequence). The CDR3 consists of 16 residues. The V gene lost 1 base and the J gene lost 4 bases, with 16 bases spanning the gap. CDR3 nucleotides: TGTGCCAGCAGTTTATGGCGCGGGGAAGGGATAGAGACCCAGTACTTC. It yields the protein CASSLWRGEGIETQYF.

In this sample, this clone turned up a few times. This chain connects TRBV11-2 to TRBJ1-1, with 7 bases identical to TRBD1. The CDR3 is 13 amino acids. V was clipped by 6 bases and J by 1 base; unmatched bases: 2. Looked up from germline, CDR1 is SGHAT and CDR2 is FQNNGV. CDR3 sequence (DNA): TGTGCCAGCAGAAGGGGGCAGAACACTGAAGCTTTCTTT. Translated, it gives CASRRGQNTEAFF.

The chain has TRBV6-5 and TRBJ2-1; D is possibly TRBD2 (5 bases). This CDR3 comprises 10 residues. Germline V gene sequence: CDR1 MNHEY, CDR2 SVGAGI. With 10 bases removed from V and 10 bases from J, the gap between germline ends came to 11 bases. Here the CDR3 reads CATGVREQFF. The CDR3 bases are TGTGCCACCGGGGTGAGGGAGCAGTTCTTC.

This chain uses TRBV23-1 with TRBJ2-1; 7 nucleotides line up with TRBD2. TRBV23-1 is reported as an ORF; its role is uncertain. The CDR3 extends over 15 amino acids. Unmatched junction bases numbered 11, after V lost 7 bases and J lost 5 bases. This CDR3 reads CASIPGGRPDNEQFF. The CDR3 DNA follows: TGCGCCAGCATCCCCGGCGGGAGACCTGACAATGAGCAGTTCTTC.

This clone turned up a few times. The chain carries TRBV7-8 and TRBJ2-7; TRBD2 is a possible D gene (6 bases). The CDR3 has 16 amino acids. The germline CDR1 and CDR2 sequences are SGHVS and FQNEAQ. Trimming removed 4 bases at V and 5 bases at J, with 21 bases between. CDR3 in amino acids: CASSSRRLVTKNEQYF. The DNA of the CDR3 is TGTGCCAGCAGCTCCCGTAGACTAGTAACCAAGAACGAGCAGTACTTC.

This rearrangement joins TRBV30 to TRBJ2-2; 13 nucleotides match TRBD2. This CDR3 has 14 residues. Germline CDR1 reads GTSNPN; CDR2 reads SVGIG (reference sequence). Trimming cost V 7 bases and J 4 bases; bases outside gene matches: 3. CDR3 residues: CASRLAGGTGELFF. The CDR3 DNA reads TGTGCCTCCCGACTAGCGGGAGGCACCGGGGAGCTGTTTTTT.

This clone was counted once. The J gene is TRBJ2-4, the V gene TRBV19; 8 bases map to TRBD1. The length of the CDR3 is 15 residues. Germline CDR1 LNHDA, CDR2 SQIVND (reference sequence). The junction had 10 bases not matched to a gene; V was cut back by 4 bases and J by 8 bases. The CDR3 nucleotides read TGTGCCAGTAGTAGCGGACAGGGAGGAGGTGACATTCAGTACTTC. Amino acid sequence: CASSSGQGGGDIQYF.

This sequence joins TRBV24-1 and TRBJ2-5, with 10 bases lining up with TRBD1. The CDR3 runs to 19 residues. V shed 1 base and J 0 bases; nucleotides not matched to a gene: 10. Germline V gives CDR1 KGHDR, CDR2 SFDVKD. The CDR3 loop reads CATSDFGTGVFSYQETQYF. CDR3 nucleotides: TGTGCCACCAGTGATTTCGGGACAGGGGTCTTTTCGTACCAAGAGACCCAGTACTTC.

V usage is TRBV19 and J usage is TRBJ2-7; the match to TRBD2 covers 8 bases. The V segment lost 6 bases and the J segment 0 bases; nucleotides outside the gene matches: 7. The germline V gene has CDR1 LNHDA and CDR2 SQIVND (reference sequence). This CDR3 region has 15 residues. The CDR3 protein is CASSQTGGSSYEQYF. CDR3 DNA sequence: TGTGCCAGTAGCCAGACGGGAGGGAGCTCCTACGAGCAGTACTTC.

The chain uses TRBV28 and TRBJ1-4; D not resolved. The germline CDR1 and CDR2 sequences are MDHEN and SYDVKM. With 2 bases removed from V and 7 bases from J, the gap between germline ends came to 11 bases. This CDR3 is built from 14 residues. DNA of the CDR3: TGTGCCAGCAGTTTAGAACGAGGATTTGAAAAACTGTTTTTT. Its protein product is CASSLERGFEKLFF.

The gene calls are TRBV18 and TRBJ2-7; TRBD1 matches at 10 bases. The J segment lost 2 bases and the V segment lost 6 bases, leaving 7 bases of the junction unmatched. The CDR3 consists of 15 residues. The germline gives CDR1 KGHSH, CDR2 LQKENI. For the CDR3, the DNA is TGTGCCAGCTCCCCCGGACAGGGGGGTACCTACGAGCAGTACTTC. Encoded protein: CASSPGQGGTYEQYF. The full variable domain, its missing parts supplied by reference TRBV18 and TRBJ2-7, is NAGVMQNPRHLVRRRGQEARLRCSPMKGHSHVYWYRQLPEEGLKFMVYLQKENIIDESGMPKERFSAEFPKEGPSILRIQQVVRGDSAAYFCASSPGQGGTYEQYFGPGTRLTVT.

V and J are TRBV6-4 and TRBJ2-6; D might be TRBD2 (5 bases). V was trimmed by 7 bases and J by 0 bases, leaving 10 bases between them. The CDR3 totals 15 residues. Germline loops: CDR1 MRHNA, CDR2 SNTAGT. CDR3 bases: TGTGCCAGCAATTCGGAGGTCTCTGGGGCCAACGTCCTGACTTTC. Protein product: CASNSEVSGANVLTF.

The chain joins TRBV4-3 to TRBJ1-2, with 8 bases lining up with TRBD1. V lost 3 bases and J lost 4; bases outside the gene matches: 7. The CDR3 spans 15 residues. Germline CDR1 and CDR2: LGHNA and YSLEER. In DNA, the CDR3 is TGCGCCAGCAGCCAGTACACAGGGGGTACCTATGGCTACACCTTC. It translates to CASSQYTGGTYGYTF.